Listed here is a single T cell receptor beta chain. This sample stems from a study of T cells in Graves' hyperthyroidism and ophthalmopathy. V lost 4 bases and J 2 bases, leaving 12 bases between the germline ends. The CDR3 runs to 13 residues. Germline loops: CDR1 DFQATT, CDR2 SNEGSKA (reference sequence). The investigators amplified TCR beta CDR3 regions from RNA transcripts. RT-PCR in the first round (using the HTBI primer set) targeted the TCR CDR3. TCRdb re-derived calls from the multiplex PCR reads in MiXCR, one entry per CDR3 protein. This sample has about 610,000 distinct CDR3 sequences; about 15% occur once, and the top ten carry about 3.9%. Ophthalmopathy in the patients scored at least 3 on Clinical Activity Score and at least 4 on NOSPECS grade, lasting under 3 months.

The sequencing input was blood. This chain joins TRBV20-1 and TRBJ2-7, with D maybe TRBD2 (6 bases). The TCR originated in a woman aged 40 to 55 with Graves' ophthalmopathy. This chain's CDR3 is CSAMERGAYEQYF. In DNA, the CDR3 is TGCAGTGCTATGGAACGCGGGGCCTACGAGCAGTACTTC.